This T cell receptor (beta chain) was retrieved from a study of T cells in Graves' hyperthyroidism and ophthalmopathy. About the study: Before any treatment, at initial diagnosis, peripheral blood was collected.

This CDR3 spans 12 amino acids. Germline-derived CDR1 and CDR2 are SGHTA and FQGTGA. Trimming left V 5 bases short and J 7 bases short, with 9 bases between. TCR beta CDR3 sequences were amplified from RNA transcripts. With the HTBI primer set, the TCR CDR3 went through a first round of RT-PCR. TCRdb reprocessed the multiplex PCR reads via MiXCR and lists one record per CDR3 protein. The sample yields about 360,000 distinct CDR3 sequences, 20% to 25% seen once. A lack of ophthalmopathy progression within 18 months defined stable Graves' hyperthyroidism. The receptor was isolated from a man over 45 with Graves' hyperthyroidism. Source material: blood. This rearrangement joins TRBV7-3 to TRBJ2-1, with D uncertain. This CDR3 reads CASSVGRNEQFF. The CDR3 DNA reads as TGTGCCAGCAGCGTAGGTAGGAATGAGCAGTTCTTC.